The TCR beta chain described here comes from a study of neurological immune-mediated disorders. One entry per CDR3 protein results from TCRdb running MiXCR on the 5' RACE reads. The sample consists of around 55,000 distinct CDR3 sequences, about 4% of them appearing once. Use was made of approximately 980,000 CD4+ or CD8+ T cells in sorted libraries. V shed 0 bases and J shed 5 bases, with 8 bases lying between them. The CDR3 totals 13 residues. Germline CDR1 is SGDLS and CDR2 is YYNGEE. At least ten counts were recorded for this clonotype. This chain links TRBV9 with TRBJ2-5; D is ambiguous. This clonotype was sampled from a woman in her thirties or forties with multiple sclerosis. Sequencing was performed on CD4+ T cells from blood. This CDR3 is CASSVGGWETQYF. The DNA for the CDR3 is TGTGCCAGCAGCGTAGGCGGTTGGGAGACCCAGTACTTC.